This T cell receptor (beta chain) was sequenced for a study of fetal regulatory T cell absence and autoimmunity. Study information: Exocrine pancreas autoimmunity occurred in IPEX patients lacking clinical diabetes.

Points on this clone: Its antigen is as yet unknown.

Study-wide results and limits: Antigen-driven pancreatic autoimmunity before birth in IPEX was inferred from oligoclonal enrichment. Some top pancreas TCR clones were over 90-fold enriched versus cord blood. Broadly similar TRB gene family usage was seen in pancreas and cord blood.

V was trimmed by 4 bases and J by 3 bases, leaving 14 bases between them. Per germline, CDR1 KGHSH and CDR2 LQKENI. The CDR3 covers 15 residues. Here immunoSEQ multiplex PCR was the method, and the copy in TCRdb shows in-frame clones only, minus some. This repertoire shows around 100,000 clones, roughly 70% found once; its top ten account for approximately 1.9%. The sequence was obtained from a male donor with IPEX syndrome. The sample taken for sequencing was pancreas tissue. This chain joins TRBV18 and TRBJ2-3; D could derive from TRBD1 or TRBD2 (6 bases each). CDR3 sequence reads: CASSQGGLVTDTQYF. The CDR3 bases are TGTGCCAGCTCACAAGGGGGGTTGGTAACAGATACGCAGTATTTT.